Sequencing of this T cell receptor beta chain was carried out in a study of PD-1 blockade in classical Hodgkin lymphoma. Germline CDR1 is SGHAT and CDR2 is FQNNGV. The CDR3 is made up of 13 amino acids. Trimming removed 3 bases from V and 5 bases from J, with 10 bases in between. Exposure to brentuximab vedotin varied, and each patient had relapsed following autologous stem cell transplantation. Libraries were prepared by immunoSEQ multiplex PCR; TCRdb keeps only in-frame clonotypes and omits some of them. Among about 100,000 clones, approximately 80% were seen once, and the ten largest hold about 12%.

V is TRBV11-2 and J is TRBJ1-1, with D possibly matching TRBD1 (6 bases). The source is a human donor with classical Hodgkin lymphoma. Sequencing was performed on peripheral blood mononuclear cells (PBMCs), taken at baseline. This chain's CDR3 is CASSLDSGTEAFF. DNA for the CDR3: TGTGCCAGCAGCTTGGACAGTGGTACTGAAGCTTTCTTT.